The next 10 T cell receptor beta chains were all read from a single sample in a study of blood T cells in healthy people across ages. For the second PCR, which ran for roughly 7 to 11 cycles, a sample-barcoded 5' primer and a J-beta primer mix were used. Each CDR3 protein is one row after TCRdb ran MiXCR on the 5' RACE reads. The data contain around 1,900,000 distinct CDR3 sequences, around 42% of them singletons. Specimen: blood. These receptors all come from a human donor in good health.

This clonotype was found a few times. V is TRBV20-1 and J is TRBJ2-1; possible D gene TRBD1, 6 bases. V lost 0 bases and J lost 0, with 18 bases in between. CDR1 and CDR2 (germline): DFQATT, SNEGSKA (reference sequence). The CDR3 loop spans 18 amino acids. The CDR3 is CSARDLGVGTSSYNEQFF. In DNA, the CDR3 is TGCAGTGCTAGAGATTTAGGAGTGGGGACAAGCTCCTACAATGAGCAGTTCTTC.

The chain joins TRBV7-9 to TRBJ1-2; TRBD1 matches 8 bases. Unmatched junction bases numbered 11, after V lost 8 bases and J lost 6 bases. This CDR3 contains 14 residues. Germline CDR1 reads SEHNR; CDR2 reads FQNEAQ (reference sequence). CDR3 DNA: TGTGCCAGCTTTTCTACCGGACAGGGTGATGGCTACACCTTC. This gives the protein CASFSTGQGDGYTF.

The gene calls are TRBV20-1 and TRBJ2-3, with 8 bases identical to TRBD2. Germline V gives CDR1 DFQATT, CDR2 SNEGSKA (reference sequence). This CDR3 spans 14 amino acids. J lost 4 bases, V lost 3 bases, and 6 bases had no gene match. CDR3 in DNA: TGCAGTGCTAGTCGAGCGGGGGTACCAGATACGCAGTATTTT. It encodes CSASRAGVPDTQYF.

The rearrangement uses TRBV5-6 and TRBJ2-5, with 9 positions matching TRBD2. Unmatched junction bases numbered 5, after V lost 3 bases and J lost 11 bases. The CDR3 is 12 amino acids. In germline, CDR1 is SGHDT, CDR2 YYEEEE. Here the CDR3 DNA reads TGTGCCAGCAGCTCAGTAGCGGGGGAGCAGTACTTC. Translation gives CASSSVAGEQYF.

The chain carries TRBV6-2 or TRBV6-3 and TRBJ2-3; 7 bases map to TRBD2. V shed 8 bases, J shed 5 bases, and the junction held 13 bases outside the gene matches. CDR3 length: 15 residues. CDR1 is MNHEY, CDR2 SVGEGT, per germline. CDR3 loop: CASRPSGVRGDTQYF. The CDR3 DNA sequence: TGTGCCAGCCGACCCAGCGGGGTGAGGGGAGATACGCAGTATTTT.

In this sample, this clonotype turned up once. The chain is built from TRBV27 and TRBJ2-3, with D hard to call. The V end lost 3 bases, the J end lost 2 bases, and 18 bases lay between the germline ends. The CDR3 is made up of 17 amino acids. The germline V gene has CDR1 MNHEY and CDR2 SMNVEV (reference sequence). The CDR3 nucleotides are TGTGCCAGCAGTTTGATCGGCGGCCTTGGCCCCACAGATACGCAGTATTTT. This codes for CASSLIGGLGPTDTQYF.

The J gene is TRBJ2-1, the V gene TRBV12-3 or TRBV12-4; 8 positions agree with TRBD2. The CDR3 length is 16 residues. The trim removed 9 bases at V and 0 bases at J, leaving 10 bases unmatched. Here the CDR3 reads CASSRGGRSSYNEQFF. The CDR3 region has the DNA TGTGCCAGTTCACGGGGGGGCCGTAGCTCCTACAATGAGCAGTTCTTC.

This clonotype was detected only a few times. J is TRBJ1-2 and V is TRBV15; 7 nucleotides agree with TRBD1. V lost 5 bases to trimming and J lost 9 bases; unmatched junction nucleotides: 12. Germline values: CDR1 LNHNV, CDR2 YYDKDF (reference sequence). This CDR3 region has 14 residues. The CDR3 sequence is CATSPRTGPTRYTF. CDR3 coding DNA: TGTGCCACCAGCCCTCGGACAGGTCCTACGCGCTACACCTTC.

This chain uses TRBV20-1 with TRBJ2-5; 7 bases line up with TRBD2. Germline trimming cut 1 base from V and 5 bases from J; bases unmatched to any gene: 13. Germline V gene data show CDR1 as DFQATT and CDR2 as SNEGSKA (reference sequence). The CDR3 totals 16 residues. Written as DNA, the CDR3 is TGCAGTGCTAGAGTTCCTAGCGGCTCCCTTCGGGAGACCCAGTACTTC. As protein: CSARVPSGSLRETQYF.

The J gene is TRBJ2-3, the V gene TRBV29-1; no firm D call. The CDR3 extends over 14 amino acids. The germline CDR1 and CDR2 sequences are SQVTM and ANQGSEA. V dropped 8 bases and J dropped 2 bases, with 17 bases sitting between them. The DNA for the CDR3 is TGCAGCTATCAAGACGGGCGATACACAGATACGCAGTATTTT. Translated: CSYQDGRYTDTQYF.